These T cell receptor beta chains were read from a single sample in a study of cytomegalovirus exposure and HLA in healthy donors. This table comes from immunoSEQ multiplex PCR, and its TCRdb copy is limited to in-frame clones, with some not included. This repertoire includes some 140,000 clones. The source material was PBMCs. These receptors were collected from a woman aged 55-75 years in good health and CMV-seronegative. The CDR3 runs from the conserved cysteine through the conserved F or W. Fields, in order: D gene, J gene, V gene, CDR3 length, CDR3 protein, CDR3 DNA. The D gene is left open where the match is weak.

>NA|TRBJ1-2|TRBV7-9|16
CASSLGGQGPVVGYTF
TGTGCCAGCAGCTTAGGGGGTCAGGGGCCGGTCGTGGGCTACACCTTC
>TRBD1|TRBJ2-7|TRBV10-3|14
CAISVDRGPYEQYF
TGTGCCATCAGTGTCGACAGGGGACCCTACGAGCAGTACTTC
>NA|TRBJ1-6|TRBV4-1|12
CASSFIFSPLHF
TGCGCCAGCAGCTTTATATTCTCACCCCTCCACTTT
>NA|TRBJ1-5|TRBV6-1|17
CASSEVWGGGSNQPQHF
TGTGCCAGCAGTGAAGTGTGGGGGGGTGGTAGCAATCAGCCCCAGCATTTT
>NA|TRBJ2-3|TRBV11-2|14
CASSLSIGTDTQYF
TGTGCCAGCAGCTTATCGATAGGCACAGATACGCAGTATTTT
>TRBD1|TRBJ1-6|TRBV5-6|15
CASSLGQVHNSPLHF
TGTGCCAGCAGCTTAGGACAGGTTCATAATTCACCCCTCCACTTT
>NA|TRBJ1-1|TRBV7-9|14
CASSPRRGNTEAFF
TGTGCCAGCAGCCCACGTAGGGGGAACACTGAAGCTTTCTTT
>NA|TRBJ1-5|TRBV19|17
CASTFLGVGTASQPQHF
TGTGCCAGTACCTTTCTAGGTGTAGGCACGGCGAGTCAGCCCCAGCATTTT
>TRBD2|TRBJ2-7|TRBV7-6|13
CASSSGLAGDKYF
TGTGCCAGCAGCTCTGGACTAGCGGGAGATAAGTACTTC
>TRBD1|TRBJ1-1|TRBV30|13
CAWSVLGQGEAFF
TGTGCCTGGAGTGTACTGGGACAGGGTGAAGCTTTCTTT
>NA|TRBJ1-1|TRBV15|16
CATSSPGKGKNTEAFF
TGTGCCACCAGCTCCCCAGGAAAGGGGAAGAACACTGAAGCTTTCTTT
>TRBD2|TRBJ2-7|TRBV6-4|14
CATTSGGESYEQYF
TGTGCCACTACTAGCGGGGGGGAATCCTACGAGCAGTACTTC
>NA|TRBJ2-1|TRBV18|13
CASSRTTPLEQFF
TGTGCCAGCTCACGGACTACCCCTCTGGAGCAGTTCTTC
>TRBD1|TRBJ2-7|TRBV5-1|16
CASSLASGQVSYEQYF
TGCGCCAGCAGCTTGGCTTCAGGACAGGTCTCCTACGAGCAGTACTTC
>NA|TRBJ1-1|TRBV7-3|13
CASSQDMNTEAFF
TGTGCCAGCAGCCAGGATATGAACACTGAAGCTTTCTTT
>NA|TRBJ2-7|TRBV5-6|14
CASSLGNRNYEQYF
TGTGCCAGCAGCTTGGGGAACAGGAACTACGAGCAGTACTTC
>NA|TRBJ1-2|TRBV30|14
CAWVRGSNGFGYTF
TGTGCCTGGGTCCGGGGTTCTAACGGTTTTGGCTACACCTTC
>TRBD1|TRBJ2-1|TRBV7-9|15
CASSLPGQGNNEQFF
TGTGCCAGCAGCCTTCCGGGACAGGGTAACAATGAGCAGTTCTTC
>NA|TRBJ1-2|TRBV7-9|13
CASSLYRAYGYTF
TGTGCCAGCAGCTTATACCGAGCTTATGGCTACACCTTC
>TRBD2|TRBJ2-7|TRBV5-1|13
CATPGGGTYEQYF
TGCGCCACCCCCGGGGGGGGCACCTACGAGCAGTACTTC
>NA|TRBJ2-3|TRBV7-9|14
CASSLAGGRDTQYF
TGTGCCAGCAGCTTAGCGGGGGGAAGAGATACGCAGTATTTT
>NA|TRBJ1-5|TRBV10-2|13
CASSESTRLPQHF
TGCGCCAGCAGTGAGTCGACTCGCCTGCCCCAGCATTTT
>NA|TRBJ1-5|TRBV4-1|15
CASSQMGQGRQPQHF
TGCGCCAGCAGCCAAATGGGGCAGGGCCGTCAGCCCCAGCATTTT
>NA|TRBJ1-2|TRBV28|12
CASSSTVYGYTF
TGTGCCAGCAGTTCGACAGTTTATGGCTACACCTTC
>NA|TRBJ2-5|TRBV30|13
CAWSVGGLETQYF
TGTGCCTGGAGTGTAGGAGGCCTCGAGACCCAGTACTTC
>TRBD2|TRBJ2-7|TRBV5-6|14
CASTLGGRGYEQYF
TGTGCCAGCACTTTAGGAGGGAGGGGTTACGAGCAGTACTTC
>NA|TRBJ2-7|TRBV6-1|14
CASRRSTAPYEQYF
TGTGCCAGCAGACGATCGACAGCTCCCTACGAGCAGTACTTC
>NA|TRBJ2-3|TRBV13|15
CASSPRSSGTDTQYF
TGTGCCAGCAGCCCCCGGTCTAGCGGCACAGATACGCAGTATTTT
>NA|TRBJ2-7|TRBV9|15
CASSPTTGISIEQYF
TGTGCCAGCAGCCCAACGACAGGTATATCAATCGAGCAGTACTTC
>TRBD2|TRBJ2-7|TRBV27|15
CASSLSTSGTYEQYF
TGTGCCAGCAGTTTATCGACTAGCGGAACCTACGAGCAGTACTTC
>NA|TRBJ1-3|TRBV27|15
CASSEDSNSGNTIYF
TGTGCCAGCAGTGAGGACAGTAACTCTGGAAACACCATATATTTT
>NA|TRBJ1-5|TRBV4-2|14
CASSQYVRGQPQHF
TGTGCCAGCAGCCAATACGTCAGGGGTCAGCCCCAGCATTTT
>NA|TRBJ2-7|TRBV5-1|14
CASSFGDLAYEQYF
TGCGCCAGCAGCTTCGGTGACCTAGCCTACGAGCAGTACTTC
>TRBD2|TRBJ2-1|TRBV7-8|18
CASSLMPSGGPTYNEQFF
TGTGCCAGCAGCTTAATGCCTAGCGGGGGTCCAACCTACAATGAGCAGTTCTTC
>NA|TRBJ2-7|TRBV5-8|15
CASSLARGNSYEQYF
TGTGCCAGCAGCTTGGCCCGGGGGAACTCCTACGAGCAGTACTTC
>NA|TRBJ2-2|TRBV19|14
CASSIAGNTGELFF
TGTGCCAGTAGTATAGCGGGGAACACCGGGGAGCTGTTTTTT
>NA|TRBJ1-1|TRBV7-3|13
CASSLTGNTEAFF
TGTGCCAGCAGCTTAACCGGGAACACTGAAGCTTTCTTT
>NA|TRBJ2-3|TRBV2|14
CASSGNWERDTQYF
TGTGCCAGCAGTGGAAACTGGGAGCGGGATACGCAGTATTTT
>TRBD1|TRBJ1-1|TRBV7-2|14
CASSPQGAGTEAFF
TGTGCCAGCAGCCCCCAGGGGGCTGGGACTGAAGCTTTCTTT
>NA|TRBJ2-7|TRBV5-1|12
CASSLKGDEQYF
TGCGCCAGCAGCTTGAAGGGAGACGAGCAGTACTTC
>NA|TRBJ1-2|TRBV19|15
CASSRTGVWNYGYTF
TGTGCCAGTAGCCGGACGGGGGTCTGGAACTATGGCTACACCTTC
>NA|TRBJ2-3|TRBV27|13
CATRDRITDTQYF
TGTGCCACCAGAGACAGGATCACAGATACGCAGTATTTT
>TRBD1|TRBJ2-2|TRBV2|15
CASSGAGGNTGELFF
TGTGCCAGCAGTGGAGCAGGGGGGAACACCGGGGAGCTGTTTTTT
>TRBD1|TRBJ2-2|TRBV7-8|16
CASSLVATGIPGELFF
TGTGCCAGCAGCTTAGTGGCGACAGGGATTCCCGGGGAGCTGTTTTTT
>NA|TRBJ1-5|TRBV19|16
CASSIPNTGMRQPQHF
TGTGCCAGTAGTATCCCGAATACAGGGATGAGGCAGCCCCAGCATTTT